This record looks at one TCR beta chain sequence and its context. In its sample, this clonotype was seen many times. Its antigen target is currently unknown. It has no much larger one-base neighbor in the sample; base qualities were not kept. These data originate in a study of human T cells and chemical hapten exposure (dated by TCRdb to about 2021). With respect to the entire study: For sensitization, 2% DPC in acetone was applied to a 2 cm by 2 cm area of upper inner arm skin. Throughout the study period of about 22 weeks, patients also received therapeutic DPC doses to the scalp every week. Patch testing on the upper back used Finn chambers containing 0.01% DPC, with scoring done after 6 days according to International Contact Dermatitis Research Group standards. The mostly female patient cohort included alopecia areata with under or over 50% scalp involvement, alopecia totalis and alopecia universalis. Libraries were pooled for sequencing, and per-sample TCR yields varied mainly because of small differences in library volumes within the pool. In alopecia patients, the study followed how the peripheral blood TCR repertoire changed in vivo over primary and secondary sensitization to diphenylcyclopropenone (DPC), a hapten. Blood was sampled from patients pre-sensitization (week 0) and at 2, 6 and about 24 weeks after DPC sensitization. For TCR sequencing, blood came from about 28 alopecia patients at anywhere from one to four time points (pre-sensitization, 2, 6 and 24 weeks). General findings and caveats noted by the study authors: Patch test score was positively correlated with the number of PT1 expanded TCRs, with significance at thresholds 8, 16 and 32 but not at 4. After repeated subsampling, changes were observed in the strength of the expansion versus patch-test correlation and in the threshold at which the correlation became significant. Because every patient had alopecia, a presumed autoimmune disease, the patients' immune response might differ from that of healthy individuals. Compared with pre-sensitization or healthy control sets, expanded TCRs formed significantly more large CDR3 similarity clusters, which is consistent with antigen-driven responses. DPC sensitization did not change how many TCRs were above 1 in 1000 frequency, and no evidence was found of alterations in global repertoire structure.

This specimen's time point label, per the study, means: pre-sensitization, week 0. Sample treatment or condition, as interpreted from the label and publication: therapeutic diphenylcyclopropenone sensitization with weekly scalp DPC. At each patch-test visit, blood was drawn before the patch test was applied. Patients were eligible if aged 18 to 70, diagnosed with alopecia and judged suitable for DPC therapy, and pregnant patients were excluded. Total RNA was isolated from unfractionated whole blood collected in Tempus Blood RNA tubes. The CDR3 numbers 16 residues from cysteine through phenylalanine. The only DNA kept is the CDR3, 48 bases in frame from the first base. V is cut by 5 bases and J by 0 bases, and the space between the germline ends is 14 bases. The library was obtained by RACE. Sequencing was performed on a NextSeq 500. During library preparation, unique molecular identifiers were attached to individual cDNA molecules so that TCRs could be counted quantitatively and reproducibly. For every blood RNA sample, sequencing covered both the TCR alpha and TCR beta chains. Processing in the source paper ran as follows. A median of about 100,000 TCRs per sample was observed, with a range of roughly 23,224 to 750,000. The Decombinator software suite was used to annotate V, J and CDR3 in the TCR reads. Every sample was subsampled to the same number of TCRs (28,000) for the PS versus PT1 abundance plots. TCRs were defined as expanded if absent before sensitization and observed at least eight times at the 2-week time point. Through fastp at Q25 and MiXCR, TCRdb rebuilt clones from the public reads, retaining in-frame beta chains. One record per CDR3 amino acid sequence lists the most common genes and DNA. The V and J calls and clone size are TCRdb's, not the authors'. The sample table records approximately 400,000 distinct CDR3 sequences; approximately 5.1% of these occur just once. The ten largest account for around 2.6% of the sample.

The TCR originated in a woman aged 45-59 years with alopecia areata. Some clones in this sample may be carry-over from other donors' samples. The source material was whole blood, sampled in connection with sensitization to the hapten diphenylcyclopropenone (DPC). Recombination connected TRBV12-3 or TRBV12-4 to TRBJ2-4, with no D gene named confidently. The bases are TGTGCCAGCAGTCCTGGGAACGTATTAGCCAAAAACATTCAGTACTTC. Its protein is CASSPGNVLAKNIQYF.